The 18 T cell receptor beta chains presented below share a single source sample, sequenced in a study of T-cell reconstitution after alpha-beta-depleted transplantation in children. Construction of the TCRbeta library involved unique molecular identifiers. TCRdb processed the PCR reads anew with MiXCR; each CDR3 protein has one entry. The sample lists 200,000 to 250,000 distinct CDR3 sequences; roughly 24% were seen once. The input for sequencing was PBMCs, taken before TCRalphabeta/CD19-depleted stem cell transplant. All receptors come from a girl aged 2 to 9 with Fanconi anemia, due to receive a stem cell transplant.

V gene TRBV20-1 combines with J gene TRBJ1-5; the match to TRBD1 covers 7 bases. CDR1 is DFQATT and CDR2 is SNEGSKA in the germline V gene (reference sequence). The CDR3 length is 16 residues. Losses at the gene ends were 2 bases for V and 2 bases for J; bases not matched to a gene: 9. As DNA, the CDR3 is TGCAGTGCTAGATACAGGGGAGGTAGTGGCAATCAGCCCCAGCATTTT. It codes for CSARYRGGSGNQPQHF.

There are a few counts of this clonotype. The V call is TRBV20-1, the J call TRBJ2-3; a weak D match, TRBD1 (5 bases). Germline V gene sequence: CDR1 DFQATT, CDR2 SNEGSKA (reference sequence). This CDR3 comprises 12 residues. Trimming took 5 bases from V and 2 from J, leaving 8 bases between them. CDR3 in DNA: TGCAGTGCTCCAGGGAACACAGATACGCAGTATTTT. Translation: CSAPGNTDTQYF.

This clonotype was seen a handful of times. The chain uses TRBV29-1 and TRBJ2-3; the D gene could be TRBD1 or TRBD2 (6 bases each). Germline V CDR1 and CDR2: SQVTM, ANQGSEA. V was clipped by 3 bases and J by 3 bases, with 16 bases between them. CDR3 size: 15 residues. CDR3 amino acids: CSVDGGVRGTDTQYF. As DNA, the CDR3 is TGCAGCGTTGACGGAGGGGTCAGGGGAACAGATACGCAGTATTTT.

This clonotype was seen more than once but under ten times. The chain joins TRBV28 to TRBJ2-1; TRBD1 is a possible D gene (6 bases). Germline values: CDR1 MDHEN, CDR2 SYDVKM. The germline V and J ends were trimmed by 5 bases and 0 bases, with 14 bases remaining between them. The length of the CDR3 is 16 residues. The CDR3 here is CASSQGGSSSYNEQFF. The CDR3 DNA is TGTGCCAGCAGTCAAGGGGGATCGAGCTCCTACAATGAGCAGTTCTTC.

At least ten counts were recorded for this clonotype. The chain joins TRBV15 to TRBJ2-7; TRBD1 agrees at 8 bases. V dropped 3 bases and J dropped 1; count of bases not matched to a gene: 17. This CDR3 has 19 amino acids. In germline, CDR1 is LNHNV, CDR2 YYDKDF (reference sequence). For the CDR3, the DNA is TGTGCCACCAGCAGTGGGTTACAGGGGGAGCTAACCATTTCCTACGAGCAGTACTTC. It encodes CATSSGLQGELTISYEQYF.

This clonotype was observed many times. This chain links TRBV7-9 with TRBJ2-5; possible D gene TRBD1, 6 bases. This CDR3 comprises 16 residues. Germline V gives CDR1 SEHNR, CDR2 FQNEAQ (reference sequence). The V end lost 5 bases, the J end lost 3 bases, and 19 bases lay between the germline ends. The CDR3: CASSPFSFGTKETQYF. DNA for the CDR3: TGTGCCAGCAGCCCTTTCTCGTTCGGGACAAAAGAGACCCAGTACTTC. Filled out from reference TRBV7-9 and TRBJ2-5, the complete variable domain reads DTGVSQNPRHKITKRGQNVTFRCDPISEHNRLYWYRQTLGQGPEFLTYFQNEAQLEKSRLLSDRFSAERPKGSFSTLEIQRTEQGDSAMYLCASSPFSFGTKETQYFGPGTRLLVL.

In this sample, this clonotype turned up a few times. Here the CDR3 reads CASSSGTGNDEQYF. As DNA, the CDR3 is TGCGCCAGCAGCTCCGGGACAGGGAACGACGAGCAGTACTTC. The chain couples TRBV5-1 to TRBJ2-7; 9 bases match TRBD1. The CDR3 has 14 residues. Germline CDR1 reads SGHRS; CDR2 reads YFSETQ. After removal of 3 bases from V and 5 bases from J, the junction contained 6 bases not matched to a gene.

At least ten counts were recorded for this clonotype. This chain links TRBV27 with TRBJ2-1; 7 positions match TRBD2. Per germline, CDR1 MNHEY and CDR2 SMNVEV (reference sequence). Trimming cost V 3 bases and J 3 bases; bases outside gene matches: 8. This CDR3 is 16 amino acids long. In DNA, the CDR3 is TGTGCCAGCAGTTTCCCTGTACCTAGCGGCTACAATGAGCAGTTCTTC. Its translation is CASSFPVPSGYNEQFF.

The CDR3 DNA reads TGTGCCAGCAGCCCGGACGCCATGAACACTGAAGCTTTCTTT. This encodes CASSPDAMNTEAFF. The chain links TRBV7-9 to TRBJ1-1; no reliable D call. This CDR3 comprises 14 residues. The V gene lost 5 bases and the J gene lost 0 bases, with 10 bases spanning the gap. Germline V lookup: CDR1 SEHNR, CDR2 FQNEAQ (reference sequence).

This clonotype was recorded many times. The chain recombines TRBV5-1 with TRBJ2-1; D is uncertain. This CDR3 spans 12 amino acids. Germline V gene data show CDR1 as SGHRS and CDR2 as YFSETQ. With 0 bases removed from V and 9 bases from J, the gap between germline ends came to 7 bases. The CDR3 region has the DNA TGCGCCAGCAGCTTGGGGGTCGCTGAGCAGTTCTTC. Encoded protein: CASSLGVAEQFF.

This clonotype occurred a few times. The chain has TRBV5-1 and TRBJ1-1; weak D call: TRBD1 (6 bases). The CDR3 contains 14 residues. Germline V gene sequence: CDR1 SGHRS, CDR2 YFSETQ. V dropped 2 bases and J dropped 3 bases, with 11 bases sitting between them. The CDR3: CASSLTGTDTEAFF. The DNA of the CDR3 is TGCGCCAGCAGCTTAACAGGGACGGACACTGAAGCTTTCTTT.

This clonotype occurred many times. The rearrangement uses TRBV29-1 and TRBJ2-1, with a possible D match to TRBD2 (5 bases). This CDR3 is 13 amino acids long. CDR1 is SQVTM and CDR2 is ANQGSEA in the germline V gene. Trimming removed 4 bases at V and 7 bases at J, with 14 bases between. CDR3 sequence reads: CSVGSSPNNEQFF. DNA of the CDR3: TGCAGCGTTGGGTCTAGCCCCAATAATGAGCAGTTCTTC.

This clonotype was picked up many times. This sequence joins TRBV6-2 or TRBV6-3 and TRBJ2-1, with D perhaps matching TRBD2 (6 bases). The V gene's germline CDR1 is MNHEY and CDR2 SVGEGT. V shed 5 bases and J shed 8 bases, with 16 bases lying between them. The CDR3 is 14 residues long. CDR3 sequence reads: CASSPPASGDEQFF. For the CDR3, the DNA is TGTGCCAGCAGTCCGCCTGCATCGGGAGATGAGCAGTTCTTC.

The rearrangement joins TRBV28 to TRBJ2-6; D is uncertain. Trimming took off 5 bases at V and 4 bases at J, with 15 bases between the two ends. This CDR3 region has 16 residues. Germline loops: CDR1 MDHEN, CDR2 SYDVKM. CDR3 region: CASSPLLGLGANVLTF. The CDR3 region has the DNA TGTGCCAGCAGTCCCCTATTAGGGCTGGGGGCCAACGTCCTGACTTTC.

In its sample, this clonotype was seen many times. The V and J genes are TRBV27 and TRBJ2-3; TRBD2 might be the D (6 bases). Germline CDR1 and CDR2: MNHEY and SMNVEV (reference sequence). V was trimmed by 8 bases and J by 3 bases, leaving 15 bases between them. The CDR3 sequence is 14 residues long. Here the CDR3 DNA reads TGTGCCAGCTATCGGGAGTTTCCAACAGATACGCAGTATTTT. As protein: CASYREFPTDTQYF.

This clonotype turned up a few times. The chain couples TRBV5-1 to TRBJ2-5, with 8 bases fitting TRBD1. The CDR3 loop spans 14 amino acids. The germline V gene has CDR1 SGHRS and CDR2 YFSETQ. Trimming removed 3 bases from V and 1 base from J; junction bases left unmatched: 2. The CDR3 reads CASSSTGVQETQYF. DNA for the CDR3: TGCGCCAGCAGCTCGACAGGGGTCCAAGAGACCCAGTACTTC.

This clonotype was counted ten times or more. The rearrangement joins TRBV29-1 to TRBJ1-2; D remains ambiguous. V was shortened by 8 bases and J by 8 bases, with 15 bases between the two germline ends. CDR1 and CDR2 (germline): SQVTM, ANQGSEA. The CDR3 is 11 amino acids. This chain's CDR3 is CSSLGALGYTF. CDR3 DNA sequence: TGCAGCTCCTTGGGAGCTTTGGGCTACACCTTC.

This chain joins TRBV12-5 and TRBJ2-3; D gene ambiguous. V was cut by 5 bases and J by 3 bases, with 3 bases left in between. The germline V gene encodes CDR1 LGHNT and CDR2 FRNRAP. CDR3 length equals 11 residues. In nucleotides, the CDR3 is TGTGCTAGTGGTGTGACAGATACGCAGTATTTT. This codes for CASGVTDTQYF.